This TCR beta chain was profiled in a study of CD8+CD57+ T cells in acquired aplastic anemia. Regarding the study as a whole: Patients and controls were found to share twenty-nine CD8+ CDR3 sequences.

This CDR3 comprises 14 residues. Germline V gives CDR1 MNHEY, CDR2 SVGEGT. Germline trimming cut 2 bases from V and 6 bases from J; bases unmatched to any gene: 2. This clonotype has a count of ten or more. The antigen is unknown. Profiling that covered TCR beta VDJ and CDR3 relied on genomic DNA as its template. TCRdb ran MiXCR on the reads and lists one entry per CDR3 protein. The sample records roughly 420,000 distinct CDR3 sequences, about two thirds being singletons. V and J are TRBV6-2 or TRBV6-3 and TRBJ2-1, with TRBD1 matching over 9 bases. The sequence derives from a human donor in good health, serving as a control. Sequenced material: sorted CD4+, CD8+, or CD8+CD57+ T cells (not recorded which) from PBMCs. CDR3 amino acids: CASSYETGGNEQFF. The CDR3 DNA sequence: TGTGCCAGCAGTTACGAGACAGGGGGCAATGAGCAGTTCTTC.